What follows is one T cell receptor beta chain and its context. This sample is part of a study of blood T cell repertoires in COVID-19. Looked up from germline, CDR1 is SGHAT and CDR2 is FQNNGV. The V and J ends lost 4 bases and 1 base respectively, with 16 bases between them. The CDR3 extends over 16 amino acids. The table came from immunoSEQ multiplex PCR; TCRdb's copy has only in-frame clones and leaves some out. Among 190,000 or so clones, about 85% were seen once, and the ten largest hold 9.8%. The clonotype comes from a woman of 80 years or more with acute or convalescent COVID-19. Specimen: peripheral blood. The chain carries TRBV11-2 and TRBJ1-1, with a possible D match to TRBD1 (5 bases). The CDR3 here is CASSSLVTGENTEAFF. As DNA, the CDR3 is TGTGCCAGCAGCTCACTCGTGACGGGGGAGAACACTGAAGCTTTCTTT.